The clone carrying this T cell receptor beta chain has just a few counts. A read error may explain this, as a much larger clone is one base away. This specimen comes from a study of tumor-infiltrating lymphocytes in primary liver carcinoma. Both blood RNA, taken from unsorted whole blood, and germline DNA were extracted. CDR1 and CDR2 (germline): SEHNR, FQNEAQ (reference sequence). The CDR3 is 17 residues long. With 400 to 550 ng total RNA as template and a constant-region primer, TCR beta cDNA was made. Researchers made the TCR beta libraries by running three nested multiplex PCR rounds with slightly modified ARM-PCR. Two initial PCR rounds of roughly 10 cycles each paired TRBV1-TRBV30 forward primers with a C-beta reverse primer. TCRdb analysed the multiplex PCR reads with MiXCR anew, one entry per CDR3 protein. The table lists 310,000 or so distinct CDR3 sequences, approximately 65% of them singletons.

Input material: peripheral blood. This receptor was obtained from a middle-aged man with primary liver carcinoma and hepatitis B virus infection. The V and J genes are TRBV7-9 and TRBJ1-2, with D hard to call. The CDR3, as DNA: TGTGCCAACAGCCCATATTCGGGAGGTCCCCGAAGAGGAGGCTACACCTTC. Its protein is CANSPYSGGPRRGGYTF.